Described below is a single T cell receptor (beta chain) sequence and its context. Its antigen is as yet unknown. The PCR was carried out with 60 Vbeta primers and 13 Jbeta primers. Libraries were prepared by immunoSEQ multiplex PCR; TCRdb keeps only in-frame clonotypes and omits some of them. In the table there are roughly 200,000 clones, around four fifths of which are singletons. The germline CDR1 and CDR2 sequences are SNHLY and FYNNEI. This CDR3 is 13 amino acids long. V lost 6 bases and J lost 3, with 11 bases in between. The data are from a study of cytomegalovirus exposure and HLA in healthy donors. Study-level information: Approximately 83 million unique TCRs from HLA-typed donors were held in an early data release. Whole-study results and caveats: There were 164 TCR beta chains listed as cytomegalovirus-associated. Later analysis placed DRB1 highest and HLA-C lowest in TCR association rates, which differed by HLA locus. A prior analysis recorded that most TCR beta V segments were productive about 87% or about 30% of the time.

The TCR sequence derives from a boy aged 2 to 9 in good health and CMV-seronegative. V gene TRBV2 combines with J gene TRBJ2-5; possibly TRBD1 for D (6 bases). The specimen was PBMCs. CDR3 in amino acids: CASSGDTEETQYF. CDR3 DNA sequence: TGTGCCAGCAGCGGGGACACGGAAGAGACCCAGTACTTC. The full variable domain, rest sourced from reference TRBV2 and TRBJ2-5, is EPEVTQTPSHQVTQMGQEVILRCVPISNHLYFYWYRQILGQKVEFLVSFYNNEISEKSEIFDDQFSVERPDGSNFTLKIRSTKLEDSAMYFCASSGDTEETQYFGPGTRLLVL.